These 18 T cell receptor beta chains originate from one sample sequenced in a study of shared clonotypes between healthy human individuals. Clones were sequenced by immunoSEQ multiplex PCR, and TCRdb holds only the in-frame ones, with some missing. The sample records 450,000 to 500,000 clones, 65% to 85% being singletons. Sample: PBMCs. Every receptor here comes from a woman aged 40 to 50 in good health. Some clones in this sample may be carry-over from other donors' samples.

The V call is TRBV11-2, the J call TRBJ1-2; D is unresolved. The CDR3 contains 13 residues. V lost 0 bases and J lost 8, with 10 bases in between. Germline lookup yields CDR1 SGHAT and CDR2 FQNNGV. CDR3 amino acids: CASSLDRLDGYTF. The CDR3 DNA sequence: TGTGCCAGCAGCTTAGATCGACTCGACGGCTACACCTTC.

The chain recombines TRBV27 with TRBJ2-7, with 9 bases that match TRBD2. V shed 0 bases and J 2 bases; nucleotides not matched to a gene: 8. This CDR3 is 17 amino acids long. Per germline, CDR1 MNHEY and CDR2 SMNVEV (reference sequence). The DNA of the CDR3 is TGTGCCAGCAGTTTATCTAGGGCGGGAGGGCCTCCCTACGAGCAGTACTTC. Protein product: CASSLSRAGGPPYEQYF.

The chain is built from TRBV23-1 and TRBJ2-7; perhaps TRBD1 as D (9 bases). TRBV23-1 is known as an ORF, though its function is uncertain. This CDR3 spans 20 amino acids. Trimming removed 0 bases from V and 3 bases from J, with 27 bases in between. This CDR3 reads CASSQSRSRGGGQGLYEQYF. As DNA, the CDR3 is TGCGCCAGCAGTCAATCGAGGTCCCGGGGGGGTGGACAGGGGCTCTACGAGCAGTACTTC.

Of note for this clone: Only one base separates this from a far larger clonotype, so it likely reflects a read error. This sequence joins TRBV28 and TRBJ1-1; possibly TRBD1 for D (6 bases). This CDR3 region has 12 residues. Germline V gene lookup returns CDR1 MDHEN and CDR2 SYDVKM. V was cut by 5 bases and J by 4 bases, with 8 bases left in between. CDR3 coding DNA: TGTGCCAGCAGTCGAGGGGGCACTGAAGCTTTCTTT. Residues: CASSRGGTEAFF.

On this clone: The junction does not match germline at one end; this may be a read error. The same CDR3 arises from other DNA sequences in this sample as well. The V and J genes are TRBV11-3 and TRBJ2-2, with D unclear. Germline CDR1 reads SGHNT; CDR2 reads YENEEA. This CDR3 has 13 amino acids. The DNA for the CDR3 is TGTGCCAAGGTTCCGGTACACACCGGAGAGCTGTTTTTT. It is translated as CAKVPVHTGELFF.

As for this clone: Only one base separates this from a far larger clonotype, so it likely reflects a read error. This chain connects TRBV6-1 to TRBJ1-1, with D possibly being TRBD1 (6 bases). The CDR3 consists of 12 residues. Germline V CDR1 and CDR2: MNHNS, SASEGT. Trimming shortened V by 5 bases and J by 4 bases, and 8 bases separated the two germline ends. In DNA, the CDR3 is TGTGCCAGCAGTCCGACAGGCACTGAAGCTTTCTTT. The encoded protein is CASSPTGTEAFF.

Worth noting for this clone: One base separates it from a far larger clone, so it is likely a read error. V is TRBV30 and J is TRBJ1-2; weak D call: TRBD1 (6 bases). CDR1 and CDR2 from the germline V gene are GTSNPN and SVGIG (reference sequence). The CDR3 has 17 residues. The V end lost 4 bases, the J end lost 4 bases, and 25 bases lay between the germline ends. The CDR3: CAWISPGARGRGYGYTF. CDR3 in DNA: TGTGCCTGGATCTCTCCGGGGGCCAGGGGTCGGGGCTATGGCTACACCTTC.

The chain has TRBV28 and TRBJ2-4, with D possibly being TRBD1 or TRBD2 (5 bases each). Germline V gene data show CDR1 as MDHEN and CDR2 as SYDVKM. Trimming cost V 1 base and J 0 bases, with 10 bases left between them. CDR3 length: 16 amino acids. CDR3 loop: CASSLFGTLAKNIQYF. In nucleotides, the CDR3 is TGTGCCAGCAGTTTATTCGGGACCCTAGCCAAAAACATTCAGTACTTC.

A note on this clone: This likely reflects a read error, since a far larger clone is one base away. The same CDR3 arises from other DNA sequences in this sample as well. This chain connects TRBV28 to TRBJ2-1, with a possible D match to TRBD2 (6 bases). The ends were cut back, 4 bases at V and 1 base at J, with 14 bases in the middle. CDR1 and CDR2 (germline): MDHEN, SYDVKM. The CDR3 spans 16 residues. The chain's CDR3 is CASSYPHGGSYNEQFF. Written as DNA, the CDR3 is TGTGCCAGCAGTTACCCTCACGGGGGTTCCTACAATGAGCAGTTCTTC.

V and J are TRBV15 and TRBJ2-3; possibly TRBD1 for D (5 bases). CDR3 length: 14 residues. V was trimmed by 8 bases and J by 0 bases, leaving 12 bases between them. Germline CDR1 reads LNHNV; CDR2 reads YYDKDF (reference sequence). CDR3 bases: TGTGCCACCCTAGACAGAACTAGCACAGATACGCAGTATTTT. Its translation: CATLDRTSTDTQYF.

The chain has TRBV29-1 and TRBJ1-1; no firm D call. The germline V and J ends were trimmed by 7 bases and 4 bases, with 10 bases remaining between them. The CDR3 covers 11 residues. CDR1 is SQVTM and CDR2 is ANQGSEA in the germline V gene. The CDR3 DNA reads TGCAGCGCTAGGGCTGGCACTGAAGCTTTCTTT. This translates into CSARAGTEAFF.

Regarding this clone: A read error likely explains this, since a far larger clone differs by one base. The chain uses TRBV5-1 and TRBJ2-7; D possibly corresponds to TRBD1 (7 bases). V gave up 2 bases and J gave up 0 bases, with 15 bases separating them. Germline CDR1 SGHRS, CDR2 YFSETQ. The CDR3 covers 16 residues. The CDR3 bases are TGCGCCAGCAGCTTTGCCCAGGGGGGAACCTCCTACGAGCAGTACTTC. This gives the protein CASSFAQGGTSYEQYF.

A note on this clone: No conserved phenylalanine or tryptophan is present at the end of the CDR3, so a read error is the likely explanation. CDR3 protein: CASQPTGRGYYTGELFL. CDR3 coding DNA: TGTGCCAGCCAACCAACCGGGAGAGGGTATTACACCGGGGAGCTGTTTCTT. The J gene is TRBJ2-2, the V gene TRBV4-2, with a tentative D call TRBD2 (6 bases). The CDR3 consists of 17 residues. The germline gives CDR1 LGHNA, CDR2 YNFKEQ. V lost 8 bases to trimming and J lost 3 bases, with 22 bases between them.

This clone showed up many times. V usage is TRBV5-3 and J usage is TRBJ2-5; no definite D call. TRBV5-3 is known as an ORF, though its function is uncertain. This CDR3 has 15 residues. The V end lost 1 base, the J end lost 2 bases, and 12 bases lay between the germline ends. CDR3 nucleotides: TGTGCCAGAAGCTTGACTTCGCGGAGACAAGAGACCCAGTACTTC. It translates to CARSLTSRRQETQYF.

V gene TRBV7-6 combines with J gene TRBJ1-1, with a weak D call TRBD1 (5 bases). CDR3 length: 15 amino acids. The V end lost 2 bases, the J end lost 4 bases, and 14 bases lay between the germline ends. The germline CDR1 and CDR2 sequences are SGHVS and FNYEAQ. CDR3 sequence (DNA): TGTGCCAGCAGCTTAAGAAGCTCGGGGGGCACTGAAGCTTTCTTT. It specifies CASSLRSSGGTEAFF.

This clone showed up many times. CDR3 sequence reads: CAWSSISGSTGYEQYF. The CDR3 DNA reads TGTGCCTGGAGCAGCATTAGCGGCAGTACGGGCTACGAGCAGTACTTC. The chain has TRBV30 and TRBJ2-7, with a possible D match to TRBD2 (6 bases). Germline loops: CDR1 GTSNPN, CDR2 SVGIG (reference sequence). Trimming stripped 3 bases from V and 3 bases from J, with 21 bases between. CDR3 length: 16 amino acids. Filled out from reference TRBV30 and TRBJ2-7, the complete variable domain reads SQTIHQWPATLVQPVGSPLSLECTVEGTSNPNLYWYRQAAGRGLQLLFYSVGIGQISSEVPQNLSASRPQDRQFILSSKKLLLSDSGFYLCAWSSISGSTGYEQYFGPGTRLTVT.

This clone came up many times. The genes are TRBV5-8 and TRBJ1-2; a weak D match, TRBD1 (5 bases). CDR3 length equals 14 residues. Trimming removed 4 bases at V and 6 bases at J, with 16 bases between. Germline-derived CDR1 and CDR2 are SGHTS and YDEGEE. The CDR3 reads CASSLGDFTDGYTF. CDR3 bases: TGTGCCAGCAGCCTTGGGGACTTTACGGATGGCTACACCTTC.

This clone was seen a handful of times. V and J are TRBV11-3 and TRBJ2-5, with 14 bases that match TRBD2. Germline lookup yields CDR1 SGHNT and CDR2 YENEEA. The CDR3 length is 18 residues. Trimming cost V 3 bases and J 5 bases; bases outside gene matches: 11. The CDR3 coding sequence is TGTGCCAGCAGCTTTGGCACCGGGACTAGCGGGAGAAGGGAGACCCAGTACTTC. Translated, it gives CASSFGTGTSGRRETQYF. Looking up the rest from reference TRBV11-3 and TRBJ2-5 gives the full variable domain: EAGVVQSPRYKIIEKKQPVAFWCNPISGHNTLYWYLQNLGQGPELLIRYENEEAVDDSQLPKDRFSAERLKGVDSTLKIQPAELGDSAVYLCASSFGTGTSGRRETQYFGPGTRLLVL.